This T cell receptor beta chain came from a study of T cell responses to AZD1222 COVID-19 vaccine (dated by TCRdb to the early 2020s). Describing the broader study: A total of under 250 trial participants underwent TCR sequencing, of whom nearly 210 had received two doses of AZD1222 and roughly 26 had received two doses of the MenACWY control vaccine. Trial participants were enrolled by age into subgroups of 18-55, 56-69 and 70-plus years, and around 150, 28 and 57 TCR-sequenced participants, respectively, were included in these subgroups. On the study overall, not on this receptor specifically: In the small 56-69-year group, the increase in depth fell short of significance, most likely because of low power. The vaccine-associated CD4 TCRs covered the entire spike protein, and the dominant responses fell in regions 160-218 and 743-854. Conclusions about previously exposed vaccinees are limited, since just six AZD1222 recipients were seropositive for SARS-CoV-2 at baseline. Most participants were white British and females outnumbered males, and the authors suggested that clonal diversity may have been underestimated. Because no day 14 peak-response samples were available, the repertoires could be characterized only after the peak T cell response. Spike-specific TCR breadth and depth rose significantly after two AZD1222 doses compared with day 0 and with MenACWY recipients. Nearly half of unique spike-specific TCRs reportedly recognized epitopes outside regions mutated in the B.1.351 and B.1.1.7 variants.

On this clone: Its antigen specificity is not known. The record has no base qualities; no much larger clone is one base away.

The CDR3 contains 13 residues, cysteine and phenylalanine counted. This entry keeps only the CDR3 DNA: 39 bases, framed from base 1. V is pared back by 7 bases and J by 1 base, with 12 bases lying between the germline termini. For CDR1 and CDR2, the germline V gene lists SQVTM and ANQGSEA. The CDR3 regions of human TCRbeta chains were analyzed by immunosequencing. The authors' analysis ran thus. Repertoire TCRs were matched against a reference library of SARS-CoV-2-specific TCRs generated with the MIRA antigen-specificity platform. Breadth was defined as the fraction of unique TCRs that were SARS-CoV-2-associated. Depth was defined as the fraction of total T cells that were SARS-CoV-2-associated. Using the MIRA data, each spike-specific TCR was assigned both to the spike region to which the TCR was reactive and to a CD4 or CD8 class. Log10-transformed breadth and depth values were compared by one-way ANOVA with Sidak's multiple comparisons tests. TCRdb's version of the immuneACCESS table is confined to in-frame rearrangements and falls short of the full clone set. An unresolved V gene accounts for under half of the shortfall where checked; the remainder is of unknown origin. V and J calls and clone size are as listed in that table; D and trimming were resolved from the DNA. Present in this sample are 130,000 or so clones, approximately 82% of which were seen just once. 27% of the sample rests with the top ten.

The time point label corresponds to: about 28 days (+/-7) after the second vaccine dose. AZD1222 recipients whose second dose came at about 4 weeks and those whose second dose came at about 12 weeks were combined into one group, since spike-specific TCR depth and breadth did not differ between the two schedules. The vaccinee samples were drawn from two UK trials, COV001 and COV002, one of which was a single-blind randomized controlled phase 2/3 trial testing AZD1222 (ChAdOx1 nCoV-19) in healthy adults. For TCRbeta chain sequencing, PBMC samples from trial participants were taken at day 0 and at day 28 after the second dose.

The sequence joins TRBV29-1 to TRBJ2-3; the D gene remains uncertain. Source: peripheral blood, taken 28 days after the second AZD1222 dose. This TCR came from an adult who received the AZD1222 COVID-19 vaccine. The bases are TGCAGCGCGATCGAAACAGGCACAGATACGCAGTATTTT. Its protein reads: CSAIETGTDTQYF.